These 16 T cell receptor beta chains were sequenced from one sample in a study of blood T cell repertoires in COVID-19. Repertoires were generated with immunoSEQ multiplex PCR, while TCRdb's copy carries only in-frame clones and drops some. This table holds fewer than 350,000 clones, roughly 88% found once. Sequencing was done on a sample of PBMCs or T cells enriched from blood (not recorded which). These receptor sequences come from a middle-aged woman with acute COVID-19.

The CDR3 DNA follows: TGTGCCACCAGTGATTTGCAGGGCGGGAGTTCCTACAATGAGCAGTTCTTC. It encodes CATSDLQGGSSYNEQFF. The V call is TRBV24-1, the J call TRBJ2-1; 7 nucleotides align to TRBD2. CDR3 length: 17 amino acids. The germline CDR1 and CDR2 sequences are KGHDR and SFDVKD. V dropped 0 bases and J dropped 1; count of bases not matched to a gene: 5.

This chain links TRBV5-1 with TRBJ2-1; TRBD1 is a possible D gene (6 bases). The germline V gene has CDR1 SGHRS and CDR2 YFSETQ. The CDR3 runs to 14 residues. Trimming removed 3 bases at V and 5 bases at J, with 12 bases between. The CDR3 DNA is TGCGCCAGCAGCTCCGGACAGTACCACAATGAGCAGTTCTTC. Translation gives CASSSGQYHNEQFF.

J is TRBJ2-1 and V is TRBV5-1; 10 bases map to TRBD2. This CDR3 has 15 residues. Trimming cost V 5 bases and J 6 bases; bases outside gene matches: 8. Germline lookup yields CDR1 SGHRS and CDR2 YFSETQ. For the CDR3, the DNA is TGCGCCAGCAGATGGACTAGCGGCGAATTCAATGAGCAGTTCTTC. Encoded protein: CASRWTSGEFNEQFF. Full variable domain (rest looked up from reference TRBV5-1 and TRBJ2-1): KAGVTQTPRYLIKTRGQQVTLSCSPISGHRSVSWYQQTPGQGLQFLFEYFSETQRNKGNFPGRFSGRQFSNSRSEMNVSTLELGDSALYLCASRWTSGEFNEQFFGPGTRLTVL.

In its sample, this clone was seen a few times. The rearrangement joins TRBV28 to TRBJ1-5; D possibly corresponds to TRBD1 (6 bases). The V end was cut by 5 bases, the J end by 2 bases, with 16 bases between. Germline CDR1 MDHEN, CDR2 SYDVKM. The CDR3 sequence is 16 residues long. CDR3 loop: CASSTSLKGGNQPQHF. The CDR3 nucleotides read TGTGCCAGCAGTACCTCCTTGAAGGGGGGCAATCAGCCCCAGCATTTT.

The rearrangement uses TRBV15 and TRBJ2-5; 13 nucleotides agree with TRBD2. The germline CDR1 and CDR2 sequences are LNHNV and YYDKDF (reference sequence). The CDR3 covers 14 residues. Trimming removed 9 bases from V and 5 bases from J; junction bases left unmatched: 6. CDR3 in amino acids: CATQTSGGAETQYF. The CDR3, as DNA: TGTGCCACGCAAACTAGCGGGGGGGCTGAGACCCAGTACTTC.

This clone has more than one count but fewer than ten. CDR3 DNA: TGCGCCAGCAGCGAGGGGGAGTCGGGTCAGCCCCAGCATTTT. The encoded protein is CASSEGESGQPQHF. The chain carries TRBV5-1 and TRBJ1-5; D perhaps matches TRBD1 (6 bases). CDR3 length equals 14 residues. Trimming removed 4 bases from V and 6 bases from J, with 14 bases in between. Germline V gives CDR1 SGHRS, CDR2 YFSETQ.

The chain employs TRBV5-1 and TRBJ1-4; 7 bases are a match to TRBD1. J gave up 8 bases and V 4 bases, and 11 bases lay outside the gene matches. CDR3 length: 15 amino acids. The germline CDR1 and CDR2 sequences are SGHRS and YFSETQ. CDR3 residues: CASSTKGARKEKLFF. CDR3 sequence (DNA): TGCGCCAGCAGCACAAAGGGGGCGCGGAAGGAAAAACTGTTTTTT.

J is TRBJ2-2 and V is TRBV18; D not certain. There are 13 residues in the CDR3. The ends were cut back, 1 base at V and 5 bases at J, with 5 bases in the middle. Germline-derived CDR1 and CDR2 are KGHSH and LQKENI. CDR3 nucleotides: TGTGCCAGCTCACCACTCGAGACCGGGGAGCTGTTTTTT. Protein sequence: CASSPLETGELFF.

The chain carries TRBV19 and TRBJ2-1; 9 bases are a match to TRBD2. V lost 4 bases, J lost 6 bases, and 10 bases stayed unmatched. The CDR3 runs 16 residues. From germline, CDR1 is LNHDA and CDR2 SQIVND (reference sequence). In DNA form, the CDR3 reads TGTGCCAGTAGTAGCGGGGGGGCAGGGGGGGGCAATGAGCAGTTCTTC. Translation: CASSSGGAGGGNEQFF. The whole variable domain, filled in from reference TRBV19 and TRBJ2-1, reads DGGITQSPKYLFRKEGQNVTLSCEQNLNHDAMYWYRQDPGQGLRLIYYSQIVNDFQKGDIAEGYSVSREKKESFPLTVTSAQKNPTAFYLCASSSGGAGGGNEQFFGPGTRLTVL.

The genes are TRBV6-5 and TRBJ1-4, with 8 bases aligning to TRBD1. The CDR3 length is 14 residues. The trim removed 5 bases at V and 5 bases at J, leaving 4 bases unmatched. The germline CDR1 and CDR2 sequences are MNHEY and SVGAGI. The CDR3 protein is CASSTRTGNEKLFF. CDR3 in DNA: TGTGCCAGCAGTACCCGGACAGGGAATGAAAAACTGTTTTTT.

The rearrangement links TRBV29-1 to TRBJ2-3; 8 nucleotides align to TRBD2. CDR1 SQVTM and CDR2 ANQGSEA come from the germline V gene. This CDR3 region has 13 residues. Trimming removed 3 bases from V and 2 bases from J; junction bases left unmatched: 1. Written as DNA, the CDR3 is TGCAGCGTTGACGGGAGGGACACAGATACGCAGTATTTT. This translates into CSVDGRDTDTQYF.

V and J are TRBV29-1 and TRBJ2-1, with a tentative D call TRBD1 (7 bases). The CDR3 consists of 16 residues. CDR1 and CDR2 (germline): SQVTM, ANQGSEA. Between the trimmed V and J ends, which lost 0 bases and 2 bases, there was a span of 14 bases. The CDR3 sequence: CSVEDGGTAPYNEQFF. CDR3 nucleotide sequence: TGCAGCGTTGAAGATGGGGGGACAGCACCCTACAATGAGCAGTTCTTC.

This chain links TRBV7-9 with TRBJ2-1, with unresolved D. The CDR3 has 12 residues. The germline V gene has CDR1 SEHNR and CDR2 FQNEAQ (reference sequence). Trimming removed 3 bases from V and 8 bases from J, with 8 bases in between. CDR3 protein: CASSFEVDEQFF. CDR3 bases: TGTGCCAGCAGCTTTGAGGTAGATGAGCAGTTCTTC.

Only a few counts were recorded for this clone. CDR3 loop: CASSAQGARYTIYF. In nucleotides, the CDR3 is TGTGCCAGCTCCGCACAGGGGGCTCGGTACACCATATATTTT. The chain is built from TRBV18 and TRBJ1-3; 9 positions match TRBD1. V lost 6 bases and J lost 8; bases outside the gene matches: 8. The CDR3 runs to 14 residues. Germline CDR1 is KGHSH and CDR2 is LQKENI.

This chain connects TRBV5-6 to TRBJ2-7, with 8 bases matching TRBD2. V gave up 4 bases and J gave up 6 bases; unmatched junction bases: 12. In germline, CDR1 is SGHDT, CDR2 YYEEEE. The CDR3 loop spans 15 amino acids. The CDR3: CASSPPGLGVSEQYF. CDR3 DNA sequence: TGTGCCAGCAGCCCACCGGGACTAGGAGTCTCCGAGCAGTACTTC.

The chain couples TRBV3-1 (or the pseudogene TRBV3-2) to TRBJ1-1; TRBD1 matches 9 bases. This CDR3 has 15 residues. Per the germline V gene, CDR1 is LGHDT and CDR2 is YNNKEL (reference sequence). V lost 3 bases, J lost 2 bases, and 4 bases stayed unmatched. The CDR3 region has the DNA TGTGCCAGCAGCCACTGGGACAGGGACAACACTGAAGCTTTCTTT. This gives the protein CASSHWDRDNTEAFF.